Below, one T cell receptor beta chain is given with its context. Clinical symptoms, serum thyroxine and TRAb, thyroid ultrasound and orbital computed tomography together formed the diagnostic basis. The PBMCs were sourced from fresh peripheral blood (about 10 ml). Per the germline V gene, CDR1 is SGHVS and CDR2 is FQNEAQ. CDR3 length: 16 amino acids. V shed 5 bases and J 0 bases; nucleotides not matched to a gene: 5. The data are from a study of T cells in Graves' hyperthyroidism and ophthalmopathy. RNA transcripts gave rise to amplified TCR beta CDR3 regions. The HTBI primer set served for first-round RT-PCR of the TCR CDR3. Each CDR3 protein gets one entry after TCRdb re-called the multiplex PCR reads with MiXCR. The table shows about 350,000 distinct CDR3 sequences, with about 15% occurring only once.

Sequenced: blood. The clonotype originates from a young woman with Graves' hyperthyroidism. V and J are TRBV7-8 and TRBJ2-7; 12 nucleotides align to TRBD2. The chain's CDR3 is CASSPGLAGSSYEQYF. Written as DNA, the CDR3 is TGTGCCAGCAGCCCGGGACTAGCGGGTAGCTCCTACGAGCAGTACTTC.